A single sample is the source of the 14 T cell receptor beta chains below, sequenced in a study of blood T cell repertoires in COVID-19. Profiling relied on immunoSEQ multiplex PCR, and the TCRdb table lists in-frame clones only, not all of them. The sample lists about 150,000 clones, approximately 80% occurring once. Material: peripheral blood. The receptors originated from a middle-aged woman with active or convalescent COVID-19.

The gene calls are TRBV4-1 and TRBJ2-7; 8 nucleotides agree with TRBD2. The CDR3 is made up of 17 amino acids. The V gene end was trimmed by 5 bases and the J gene end by 0 bases; junction bases not matched to a gene: 12. The germline gives CDR1 MGHRA, CDR2 YSYEKL. CDR3 sequence (DNA): TGCGCCAGCAGCATTACCCCACTAGCGGCTGACTCCTACGAGCAGTACTTC. Its translation is CASSITPLAADSYEQYF.

Only one count was recorded for this clone. The CDR3 region is CASSPPTGELFF. Written as DNA, the CDR3 is TGTGCCAGCAGCCCTCCTACCGGGGAGCTGTTTTTT. This chain uses TRBV3-1 (or the pseudogene TRBV3-2) with TRBJ2-2; the D is unclear. Trimming removed 4 bases from V and 5 bases from J, with 5 bases in between. The CDR3 has 12 amino acids. Germline CDR1 reads LGHDT; CDR2 reads YNNKEL (reference sequence).

This clone was recorded only once. This could be a read error, since a much larger clone is one nucleotide away. The chain uses TRBV5-1 and TRBJ2-7, with TRBD1 matching over 8 bases. V lost 3 bases, J lost 2 bases, and 4 bases stayed unmatched. CDR3 length equals 14 residues. Germline V CDR1 and CDR2: SGHRS, YFSETQ. The CDR3 DNA sequence: TGCGCCAGCAGCTCCGGGACAGGCCCCTACGAGCAGTACTTC. It is translated as CASSSGTGPYEQYF.

V and J are TRBV5-4 and TRBJ2-5, with 11 bases fitting TRBD1. V shed 3 bases and J 4 bases; nucleotides not matched to a gene: 8. CDR3 length equals 16 residues. Germline values: CDR1 SGHNT, CDR2 YYREEE (reference sequence). CDR3: CASSSPWGQGVETQYF. The CDR3 DNA reads as TGTGCCAGCAGCTCGCCCTGGGGACAGGGGGTAGAGACCCAGTACTTC.

This clone has just one count. The rearrangement links TRBV19 to TRBJ1-2; D remains unclear. CDR1 is LNHDA, CDR2 SQIVND, per germline (reference sequence). With 6 bases removed from V and 7 bases from J, the gap between germline ends came to 21 bases. This CDR3 spans 15 amino acids. CDR3 DNA sequence: TGTGCCAGTAGGGTGCTAAAAACAGAGACCGCTGGCTACACCTTC. Translation gives CASRVLKTETAGYTF.

V gene TRBV11-3 combines with J gene TRBJ1-1; 10 positions agree with TRBD1. The CDR3 has 16 residues. J lost 4 bases, V lost 5 bases, and 10 bases had no gene match. Germline assignment: CDR1 SGHNT and CDR2 YENEEA. In nucleotides, the CDR3 is TGTGCCAGCAGCCCACCCGGGACAGGGGTTAGCACTGAAGCTTTCTTT. This codes for CASSPPGTGVSTEAFF.

The rearrangement links TRBV5-1 to TRBJ2-5, with D perhaps TRBD1 (5 bases). Germline CDR1 is SGHRS and CDR2 is YFSETQ. The CDR3 length is 14 residues. Trimming stripped 4 bases from V and 2 bases from J, with 12 bases between. The CDR3 loop reads CASSLGQGQETQYF. The CDR3 DNA is TGCGCCAGCAGCCTAGGGCAGGGTCAAGAGACCCAGTACTTC. Based on the CDR3 plus reference TRBV5-1 and TRBJ2-5, the full variable domain is KAGVTQTPRYLIKTRGQQVTLSCSPISGHRSVSWYQQTPGQGLQFLFEYFSETQRNKGNFPGRFSGRQFSNSRSEMNVSTLELGDSALYLCASSLGQGQETQYFGPGTRLLVL.

This clone was found once. The DNA of the CDR3 is TGTGCCAGCAGCTTTGACAGTCGTGAAAAACTGTTTTTT. Protein: CASSFDSREKLFF. The rearrangement links TRBV5-4 to TRBJ1-4, with D possibly matching TRBD1 (5 bases). The germline CDR1 and CDR2 sequences are SGHNT and YYREEE (reference sequence). V shed 2 bases and J shed 7 bases, with 9 bases lying between them. The length of the CDR3 is 13 residues.

The chain links TRBV5-4 to TRBJ1-1; 8 bases map to TRBD1. The CDR3 runs to 14 residues. Germline V lookup: CDR1 SGHNT, CDR2 YYREEE (reference sequence). With V trimmed by 5 bases and J by 4 bases, 7 bases remained unmatched. The CDR3 loop is CASRADTGGTEAFF. The CDR3 DNA reads TGTGCCAGCAGGGCAGATACAGGGGGCACTGAAGCTTTCTTT.

The chain links TRBV5-4 to TRBJ2-5; the match to TRBD2 covers 7 bases. The V and J ends lost 3 bases and 6 bases, in that order; junction bases with no gene match: 8. The CDR3 consists of 14 residues. In germline, CDR1 is SGHNT, CDR2 YYREEE (reference sequence). The CDR3 DNA sequence: TGTGCCAGCAGCTATGTTGCGGGGGTAAAGACCCAGTACTTC. This encodes CASSYVAGVKTQYF.

In its sample, this clone was seen once. This sequence joins TRBV19 and TRBJ2-7, with 7 bases fitting TRBD1. CDR1 and CDR2 (germline): LNHDA, SQIVND (reference sequence). The CDR3 runs to 14 residues. The chain's CDR3 is CATRGRGRPYEQYF. CDR3 DNA: TGTGCTACCAGGGGCAGGGGGAGACCCTACGAGCAGTACTTC.

J is TRBJ1-4 and V is TRBV6-5; TRBD1 matches at 9 bases. Germline V gives CDR1 MNHEY, CDR2 SVGAGI. The J segment lost 5 bases and the V segment lost 6 bases, leaving 7 bases of the junction unmatched. The CDR3 length is 15 residues. CDR3: CASSGDRGWNEKLFF. Written as DNA, the CDR3 is TGTGCCAGCAGCGGCGACAGGGGGTGGAATGAAAAACTGTTTTTT.

This chain joins TRBV6-5 and TRBJ1-2; 10 bases agree with TRBD1. The CDR3 spans 13 residues. Germline CDR1 and CDR2: MNHEY and SVGAGI. V shed 4 bases, J shed 6 bases, and the junction held 2 bases outside the gene matches. CDR3 DNA sequence: TGTGCCAGCAGTTCAGGACAGGGGGATGGCTACACCTTC. Amino acid sequence: CASSSGQGDGYTF.

The chain has TRBV30 and TRBJ1-4; TRBD1 agrees at 8 bases. There are 15 residues in the CDR3. The V gene's germline CDR1 is GTSNPN and CDR2 SVGIG (reference sequence). The junction had 5 bases not matched to a gene; V was cut back by 3 bases and J by 2 bases. The chain's CDR3 is CAWRGTGVTNEKLFF. In DNA form, the CDR3 reads TGTGCCTGGAGGGGGACAGGAGTCACTAATGAAAAACTGTTTTTT.